Listed below are T cell receptor beta chains from one sample, sequenced in a study of control samples from healthy donors and cancer patients. Assay: immunoSEQ multiplex PCR; the TCRdb copy retains only in-frame clones and omits some. Counted here are around 110,000 clones, 75% to 90% occurring once; the ten biggest clones make up around 1.1%. The material sequenced was PBMCs. Receptor source: a woman in her fifties or sixties with colorectal cancer. Both conserved end residues are part of each CDR3. The D gene is left open where the match is weak. Some rows have no size entry. The others give once, few or many, or a class for an expanded clone.

TRBV18,TRBJ2-3,NA,NA,CASSVTHRETDTQYF,TGTGCCAGCTCAGTAACGCACAGGGAGACAGATACGCAGTATTTT
TRBV3-1/TRBV3-2,TRBJ2-3,NA,NA,CASSQQGVYDTQYF,TGTGCCAGCAGCCAACAGGGTGTTTATGATACGCAGTATTTT
TRBV6-5,TRBJ1-2,NA,NA,CASSYAPEDYGYTF,TGTGCCAGCAGTTATGCCCCGGAGGACTATGGCTACACCTTC
TRBV28,TRBJ2-1,TRBD2,NA,CASSQAGGPRNEQFF,TGTGCCAGCAGCCAAGCGGGAGGGCCACGGAATGAGCAGTTCTTC
TRBV5-1,TRBJ2-7,NA,NA,CASSLEGGSYEQYF,TGCGCCAGCAGCTTGGAGGGGGGCTCCTACGAGCAGTACTTC
TRBV5-1,TRBJ1-2,TRBD1,NA,CASSLGTGIYGYTF,TGCGCCAGCAGCTTAGGGACAGGGATCTATGGCTACACCTTC
TRBV6-1,TRBJ1-2,NA,NA,CASSEYGNQVLGYTF,TGTGCCAGCAGTGAATACGGTAACCAGGTATTGGGCTACACCTTC
TRBV19,TRBJ1-4,NA,few,CASRATNEKLFF,TGTGCCAGTAGAGCGACTAATGAAAAACTGTTTTTT
TRBV20-1,TRBJ1-2,NA,NA,CSAPSYGYTF,TGCAGTGCCCCCAGCTATGGCTACACCTTC
TRBV25-1,TRBJ1-1,TRBD1,NA,CASSDGTVNTEAFF,TGTGCCAGCAGTGACGGGACAGTAAACACTGAAGCTTTCTTT
TRBV18,TRBJ2-1,NA,few,CASSPRERYSSYNEQFF,TGTGCCAGCTCACCTCGGGAGAGATACTCATCCTACAATGAGCAGTTCTTC
TRBV5-6,TRBJ1-5,NA,NA,CASSAGSGQPQHF,TGTGCCAGCAGCGCCGGTTCCGGTCAGCCCCAGCATTTT
TRBV10-3,TRBJ2-1,TRBD2,NA,CATHSGRNNEQFF,TGTGCCACCCATAGCGGGAGGAACAATGAGCAGTTCTTC
TRBV2,TRBJ1-2,TRBD1,NA,CASRIGTVYGYTF,TGTGCCAGCAGAATAGGGACAGTATATGGCTACACCTTC
TRBV5-1,TRBJ2-1,NA,NA,CASSLVGRSRNSEQFF,TGCGCCAGCAGCTTGGTCGGCAGGTCTCGTAATAGTGAGCAGTTCTTC
TRBV30,TRBJ2-7,TRBD1,NA,CAWSDAFRDRIYEQYF,TGTGCCTGGAGTGATGCATTCCGGGACAGAATCTACGAGCAGTACTTC
TRBV6-1,TRBJ1-2,NA,once,CASSTAGAGKYGYTF,TGTGCCAGCAGTACCGCCGGGGCAGGGAAATATGGCTACACCTTC
TRBV9,TRBJ1-6,NA,NA,CASSVTERGSPLHF,TGTGCCAGCAGCGTGACAGAGAGGGGTTCACCCCTCCACTTT
TRBV5-1,TRBJ2-1,TRBD2,NA,CASSNLAGGAYNEQFF,TGCGCCAGCAGCAACTTAGCGGGGGGAGCCTACAATGAGCAGTTCTTC
TRBV5-1,TRBJ2-1,NA,NA,CASSSLDRNNEQFF,TGCGCCAGCAGCTCATTAGACAGGAACAATGAGCAGTTCTTC
TRBV9,TRBJ2-7,NA,NA,CASSVGEVHEQYF,TGTGCCAGCAGCGTAGGGGAGGTCCACGAGCAGTACTTC
TRBV7-7,TRBJ2-1,TRBD2,once,CASSGGTSGWNEQFF,TGTGCCAGCAGCGGAGGGACTAGCGGGTGGAATGAGCAGTTCTTC
TRBV7-2,TRBJ2-5,TRBD2,few,CASSLSLAGGPKQETQYF,TGTGCCAGCAGCTTATCCTTAGCGGGAGGGCCGAAACAGGAGACCCAGTACTTC
TRBV7-6,TRBJ1-3,TRBD1,NA,CASRDSGNTIYF,TGTGCCAGCCGGGACAGCGGAAACACCATATATTTT
TRBV5-1,TRBJ2-5,TRBD2,NA,CASSLGIAGDNQETQYF,TGCGCCAGCAGCTTGGGAATAGCGGGGGATAACCAAGAGACCCAGTACTTC
TRBV2,TRBJ2-5,TRBD2,NA,CASSAERGGYETQYF,TGTGCCAGCAGTGCCGAGCGGGGGGGCTATGAGACCCAGTACTTC
TRBV12-3/TRBV12-4,TRBJ1-1,NA,NA,CASSFFLNTEAFF,TGTGCCAGCAGTTTCTTTTTGAACACTGAAGCTTTCTTT
TRBV7-8,TRBJ2-7,NA,NA,CASSRTTGTASSYEQYF,TGTGCCAGCAGCCGCACAACCGGGACGGCTAGCTCCTACGAGCAGTACTTC
TRBV7-2,TRBJ2-3,TRBD1,NA,CASRRSGTATDTQYF,TGTGCCAGCAGACGATCCGGGACAGCGACAGATACGCAGTATTTT
TRBV28,TRBJ1-3,TRBD1,NA,CASRSQGSYSGNTIYF,TGTGCCAGCAGGTCACAGGGGTCCTACTCTGGAAACACCATATATTTT
TRBV19,TRBJ2-1,TRBD1,NA,CASSIVPGQGLSNEQFF,TGTGCCAGTAGTATCGTTCCGGGACAGGGTCTTAGCAATGAGCAGTTCTTC
TRBV5-1,TRBJ2-1,TRBD1,NA,CASSSGTGYGNNEQFF,TGCGCCAGCAGCTCCGGGACAGGCTACGGAAACAATGAGCAGTTCTTC
TRBV11-2,TRBJ1-4,NA,NA,CASSPIGGTTNEKLFF,TGTGCCAGCAGCCCCATAGGGGGAACAACTAATGAAAAACTGTTTTTT
TRBV5-1,TRBJ2-3,TRBD2,NA,CASSQNKAGGGTDTQYF,TGCGCCAGCAGCCAGAACAAAGCGGGAGGGGGCACAGATACGCAGTATTTT
TRBV7-6,TRBJ1-2,TRBD1,NA,CASSLRTGPLNYGYTF,TGTGCCAGCAGCCTTAGGACAGGGCCTTTAAACTATGGCTACACCTTC
TRBV30,TRBJ1-2,NA,NA,CAWSAGTDGGYTF,TGTGCCTGGAGTGCCGGGACGGATGGAGGCTACACCTTC
TRBV2,TRBJ2-7,NA,NA,CASSEPTVKAYEQYF,TGTGCCAGCAGTGAACCGACAGTGAAGGCCTACGAGCAGTACTTC
TRBV7-8,TRBJ1-2,NA,NA,CASSLAPGLYGYTF,TGTGCCAGCAGCTTAGCGCCAGGGCTCTATGGCTACACCTTC
TRBV28,TRBJ1-4,NA,NA,CASSLVGAVPNEKLFF,TGTGCCAGCAGTTTAGTAGGGGCGGTCCCTAATGAAAAACTGTTTTTT
TRBV4-2,TRBJ1-5,NA,few,CASSQVNQPQHF,TGTGCCAGCAGCCAGGTAAATCAGCCCCAGCATTTT
TRBV7-8,TRBJ2-7,NA,NA,CASSPSGGAYEQYF,TGTGCCAGCAGCCCGAGCGGAGGGGCCTACGAGCAGTACTTC
TRBV28,TRBJ2-7,NA,NA,CASSLYYRGRAYHEQYF,TGTGCCAGCAGTTTATACTATCGTGGCAGGGCATATCACGAGCAGTACTTC
TRBV9,TRBJ1-3,TRBD1,NA,CASSGDRVVGNTIYF,TGTGCCAGCAGCGGAGACAGGGTTGTTGGAAACACCATATATTTT
TRBV20-1,TRBJ2-7,NA,NA,CSASNKGNSYEQYF,TGCAGTGCAAGTAACAAGGGGAACTCCTACGAGCAGTACTTC